This T cell receptor beta chain stems from a study of cytomegalovirus exposure and HLA in healthy donors. Study background: Assignment to the Caucasian-associated ancestry cluster applied to around 80% of the approximately 390 genotyped donors. Study-wide results and caveats: Among TCR beta chains, those listed as cytomegalovirus-associated numbered some 160. Versus the approximately 720-donor mean, an Asian-associated ancestry cluster reportedly showed fewer N-insertions in a later analysis. Data from an earlier analysis indicated that most TCR beta V segments were productive either about 90% or about 30% of the time.

CDR1 is LNHNV, CDR2 YYDKDF, per germline (reference sequence). The CDR3 contains 15 residues. Between the trimmed V and J ends, which lost 1 base and 2 bases, there was a span of 11 bases. This clone was seen once. The antigen remains unidentified. 60 Vbeta and 13 Jbeta primers were used in PCR. TCRdb's copy holds only in-frame clones and misses some; the assay was immunoSEQ multiplex PCR. The sample shows about 130,000 clones, 70% to 75% of them seen only once. This TCR was recovered from a man aged 25 to 40 in good health and CMV-seronegative. Input material: PBMCs. V usage is TRBV15 and J usage is TRBJ1-1; D unclear. The CDR3, as DNA: TGTGCCACCAGCAGAGCTTGGCGGGAAAACACTGAAGCTTTCTTT. Translated, it gives CATSRAWRENTEAFF.